This entry features one T cell receptor (beta chain) sequence. Germline V gene data show CDR1 as LNHDA and CDR2 as SQIVND (reference sequence). The length of the CDR3 is 14 residues. Trimming shortened V by 7 bases and J by 6 bases, and 17 bases separated the two germline ends. This sample is drawn from a study of T cell changes during pregnancy in multiple sclerosis. The protocol was immunoSEQ multiplex PCR, while the TCRdb copy is restricted to in-frame clones and leaves out a portion. The sample records 35,000 to 50,000 clones, 89% being singletons. The sequence derives from a female donor with multiple sclerosis, enrolled in a pregnancy study. The specimen was CD4+ T cells from peripheral blood mononuclear cells, collected in the first trimester of pregnancy. The V call is TRBV19, the J call TRBJ2-3, with D possibly TRBD1 on 6 matching bases. CDR3 loop: CASKATGLSDTQYF. The CDR3 region has the DNA TGTGCCAGTAAAGCGACAGGCCTTTCGGATACGCAGTATTTT.